This TCR beta chain was captured by sequencing in a study of T cells after yellow fever vaccination. In making TCR cDNA, 5'RACE template switching added a universal primer site and UMIs to it. TCRdb re-called the 5' RACE reads with MiXCR, one entry per CDR3 protein. The sample shows approximately 510,000 distinct CDR3 sequences, about a fifth of them seen only once. Study-wide results and caveats: A limited proportion of clonotypes was detected within both the CD4 and CD8 compartments. Among primary-vaccination clones, most reappeared after the booster, at around 97% for CD4 and 88% for CD8.

In the case of this clonotype: Its specificity is not known.

V shed 2 bases and J shed 2 bases, with 20 bases lying between them. The CDR3 totals 18 residues. From germline, CDR1 is LGHNA and CDR2 YSLEER. The sequencing used PBMCs, collected about 20 days after the first yellow fever vaccination. The chain couples TRBV4-3 to TRBJ2-3; perhaps TRBD2 as D (6 bases). The receptor was derived from a man aged 18 to 35 who received the YFV17D yellow fever vaccine. The CDR3 reads CASSQTPQSGEATDTQYF. CDR3 DNA: TGCGCCAGCAGCCAAACTCCACAATCTGGGGAGGCCACAGATACGCAGTATTTT.